This section outlines one T cell receptor beta chain sequence together with its context. This specimen comes from a study of T cell changes during pregnancy in multiple sclerosis. Between the trimmed V and J ends, which lost 3 bases and 7 bases, there was a span of 8 bases. The CDR3 totals 12 residues. Per germline, CDR1 SGHDT and CDR2 YYEEEE. TCRdb's table, derived via immunoSEQ multiplex PCR, lists solely in-frame clones and lacks some. This sample has around 96,000 clones, with around 93% found just once. This TCR came from a female donor with multiple sclerosis, enrolled in a pregnancy study. The chain employs TRBV5-6 and TRBJ1-5; perhaps TRBD1 as D (6 bases). The sequenced sample was peripheral blood, obtained in the third trimester of pregnancy. CDR3 protein: CASSSGGQPQHF. DNA of the CDR3: TGTGCCAGCAGCTCGGGGGGCCAGCCCCAGCATTTT.